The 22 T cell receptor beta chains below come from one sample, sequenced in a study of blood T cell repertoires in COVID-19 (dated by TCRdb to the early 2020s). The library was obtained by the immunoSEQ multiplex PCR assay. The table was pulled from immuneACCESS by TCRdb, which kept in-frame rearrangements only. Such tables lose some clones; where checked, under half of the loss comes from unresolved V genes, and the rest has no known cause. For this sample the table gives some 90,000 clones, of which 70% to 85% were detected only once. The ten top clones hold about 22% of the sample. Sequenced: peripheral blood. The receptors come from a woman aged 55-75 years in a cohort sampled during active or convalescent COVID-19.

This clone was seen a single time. CDR3 residues: CASSLLGLQNNEQFF. The CDR3 DNA follows: TGTGCCAGCAGTTTGTTGGGCCTCCAAAACAATGAGCAGTTCTTC. The chain joins TRBV27 to TRBJ2-1, with D unresolved. The V gene's germline CDR1 is MNHEY and CDR2 SMNVEV (reference sequence). The CDR3 totals 15 residues. Trimming stripped 3 bases from V and 5 bases from J, with 14 bases between.

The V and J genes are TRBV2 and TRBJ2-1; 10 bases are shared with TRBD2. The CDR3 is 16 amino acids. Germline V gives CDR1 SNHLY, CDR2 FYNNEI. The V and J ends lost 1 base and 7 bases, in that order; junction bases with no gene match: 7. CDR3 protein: CASSEGERGGVNEQFF. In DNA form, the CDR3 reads TGTGCCAGCAGTGAAGGCGAGCGGGGGGGAGTTAATGAGCAGTTCTTC. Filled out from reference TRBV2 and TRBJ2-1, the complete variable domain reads EPEVTQTPSHQVTQMGQEVILRCVPISNHLYFYWYRQILGQKVEFLVSFYNNEISEKSEIFDDQFSVERPDGSNFTLKIRSTKLEDSAMYFCASSEGERGGVNEQFFGPGTRLTVL.

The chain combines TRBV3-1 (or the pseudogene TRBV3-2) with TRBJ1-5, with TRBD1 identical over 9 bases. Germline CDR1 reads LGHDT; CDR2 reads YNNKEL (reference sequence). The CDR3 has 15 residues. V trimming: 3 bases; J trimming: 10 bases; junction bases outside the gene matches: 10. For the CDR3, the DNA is TGTGCCAGCAGCCAGGACACAGGGGGCCGCAACCCCCAGCATTTT. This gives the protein CASSQDTGGRNPQHF.

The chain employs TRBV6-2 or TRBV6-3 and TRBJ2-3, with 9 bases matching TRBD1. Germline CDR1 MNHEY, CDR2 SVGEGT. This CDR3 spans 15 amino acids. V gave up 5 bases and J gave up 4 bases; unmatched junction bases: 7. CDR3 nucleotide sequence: TGTGCCAGCAGTAGAGGGGGACAGGGCCCAGATACGCAGTATTTT. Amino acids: CASSRGGQGPDTQYF.

This CDR3 is CASSDDRGTTYEQYF. CDR3 in DNA: TGTGCCAGCAGCGACGACAGGGGCACCACCTACGAGCAGTACTTC. The V gene is TRBV21-1, the J gene TRBJ2-7; the listed D gene, TRBD1, was not tested against the DNA. TRBV21-1 is reported as a pseudogene. CDR3 length: 15 residues.

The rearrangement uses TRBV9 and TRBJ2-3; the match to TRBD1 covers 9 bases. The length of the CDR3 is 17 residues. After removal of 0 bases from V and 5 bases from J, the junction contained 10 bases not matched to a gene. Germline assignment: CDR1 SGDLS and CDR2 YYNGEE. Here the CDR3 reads CASSVENWGQGGDTQYF. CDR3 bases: TGTGCCAGCAGCGTAGAAAATTGGGGACAGGGAGGAGATACGCAGTATTTT.

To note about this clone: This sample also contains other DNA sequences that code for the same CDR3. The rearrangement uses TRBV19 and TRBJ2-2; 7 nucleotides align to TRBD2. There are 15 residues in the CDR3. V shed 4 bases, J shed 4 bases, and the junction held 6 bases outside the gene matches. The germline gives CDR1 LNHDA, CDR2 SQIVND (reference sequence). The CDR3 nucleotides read TGTGCCAGTAGTAAAGGGAGGGTTGGCACCGGGGAGCTGTTTTTT. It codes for CASSKGRVGTGELFF.

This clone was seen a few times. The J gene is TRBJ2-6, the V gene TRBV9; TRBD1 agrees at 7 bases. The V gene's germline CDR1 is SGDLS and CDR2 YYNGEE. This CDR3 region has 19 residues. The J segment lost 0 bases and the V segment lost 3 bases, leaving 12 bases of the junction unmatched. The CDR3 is CASSGDGTAYDSGANVLTF. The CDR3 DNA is TGTGCCAGCAGCGGGGACGGGACAGCCTATGACTCTGGGGCCAACGTCCTGACTTTC.

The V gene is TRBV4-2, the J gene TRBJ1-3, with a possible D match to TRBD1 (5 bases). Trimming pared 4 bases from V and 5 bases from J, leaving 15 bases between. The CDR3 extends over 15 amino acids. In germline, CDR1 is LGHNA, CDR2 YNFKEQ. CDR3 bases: TGTGCCAGCAGCCCTCCTGCGGGGGGACGAAACACCATATATTTT. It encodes CASSPPAGGRNTIYF.

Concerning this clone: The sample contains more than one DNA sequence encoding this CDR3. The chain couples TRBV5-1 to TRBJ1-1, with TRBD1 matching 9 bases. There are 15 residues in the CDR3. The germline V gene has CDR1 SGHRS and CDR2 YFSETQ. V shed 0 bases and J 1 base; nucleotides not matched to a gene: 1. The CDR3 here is CASSLVDRGNTEAFF. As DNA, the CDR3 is TGCGCCAGCAGCTTGGTGGACAGGGGGAACACTGAAGCTTTCTTT.

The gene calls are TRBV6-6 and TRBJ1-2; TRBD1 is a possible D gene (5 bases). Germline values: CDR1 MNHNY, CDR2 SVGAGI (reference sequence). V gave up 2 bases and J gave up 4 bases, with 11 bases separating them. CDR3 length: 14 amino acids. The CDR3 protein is CASSYAGGGYGYTF. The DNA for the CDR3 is TGTGCCAGCAGTTACGCGGGGGGGGGCTATGGCTACACCTTC.

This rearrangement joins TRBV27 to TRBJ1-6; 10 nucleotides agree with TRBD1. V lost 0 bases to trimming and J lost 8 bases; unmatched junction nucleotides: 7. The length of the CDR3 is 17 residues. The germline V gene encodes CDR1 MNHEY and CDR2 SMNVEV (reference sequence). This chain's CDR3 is CASSLSGTGAIYSPLHF. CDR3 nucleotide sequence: TGTGCCAGCAGTTTATCGGGGACAGGGGCGATCTATTCACCCCTCCACTTT.

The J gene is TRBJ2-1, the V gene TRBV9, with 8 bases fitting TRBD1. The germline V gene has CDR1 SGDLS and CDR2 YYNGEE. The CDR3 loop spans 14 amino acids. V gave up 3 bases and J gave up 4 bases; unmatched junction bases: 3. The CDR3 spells CASSDHRGYNEQFF. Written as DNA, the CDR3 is TGTGCCAGCAGCGACCACAGGGGGTACAATGAGCAGTTCTTC.

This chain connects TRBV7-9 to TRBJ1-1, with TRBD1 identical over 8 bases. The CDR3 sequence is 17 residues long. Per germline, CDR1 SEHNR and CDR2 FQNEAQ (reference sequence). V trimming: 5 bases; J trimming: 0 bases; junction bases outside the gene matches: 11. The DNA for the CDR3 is TGTGCCAGCAGCCCCCCCTATGGGACAGGAGTGAACACTGAAGCTTTCTTT. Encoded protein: CASSPPYGTGVNTEAFF.

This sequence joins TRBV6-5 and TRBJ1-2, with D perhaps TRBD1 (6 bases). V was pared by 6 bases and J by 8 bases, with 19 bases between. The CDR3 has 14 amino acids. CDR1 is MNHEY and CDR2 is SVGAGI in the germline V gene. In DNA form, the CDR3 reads TGTGCCAGCAGGGGGGCCGGGACATCAGGCGGCTACACCTTC. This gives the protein CASRGAGTSGGYTF.

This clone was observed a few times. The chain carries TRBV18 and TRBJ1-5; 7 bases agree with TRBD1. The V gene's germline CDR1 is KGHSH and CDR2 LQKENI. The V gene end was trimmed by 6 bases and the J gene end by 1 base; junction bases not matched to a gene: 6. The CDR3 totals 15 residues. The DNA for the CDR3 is TGTGCCAGCTCCACGGGACAGACCAGCAATCAGCCCCAGCATTTT. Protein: CASSTGQTSNQPQHF.

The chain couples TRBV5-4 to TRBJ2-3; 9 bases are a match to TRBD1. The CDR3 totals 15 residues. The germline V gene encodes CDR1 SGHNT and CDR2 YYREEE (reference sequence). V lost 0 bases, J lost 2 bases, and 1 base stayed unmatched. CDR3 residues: CASSLDRGLTDTQYF. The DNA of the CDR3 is TGTGCCAGCAGCTTGGACAGGGGGCTCACAGATACGCAGTATTTT.

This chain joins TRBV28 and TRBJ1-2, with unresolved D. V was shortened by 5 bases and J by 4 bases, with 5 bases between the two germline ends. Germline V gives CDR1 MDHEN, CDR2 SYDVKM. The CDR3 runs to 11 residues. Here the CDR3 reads CASSRLYGYTF. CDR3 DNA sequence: TGTGCCAGCAGTAGACTCTATGGCTACACCTTC.

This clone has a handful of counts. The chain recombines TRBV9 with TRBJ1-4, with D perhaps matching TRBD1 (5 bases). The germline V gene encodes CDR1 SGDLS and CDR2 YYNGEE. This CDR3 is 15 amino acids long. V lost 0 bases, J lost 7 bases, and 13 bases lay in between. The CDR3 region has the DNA TGTGCCAGCAGCGTAGATGGGGCGGTGGGTGAAAAACTGTTTTTT. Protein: CASSVDGAVGEKLFF.

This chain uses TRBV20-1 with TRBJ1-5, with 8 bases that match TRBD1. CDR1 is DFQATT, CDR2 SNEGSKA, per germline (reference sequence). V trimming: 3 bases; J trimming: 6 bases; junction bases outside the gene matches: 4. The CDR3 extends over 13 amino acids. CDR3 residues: CSASSGGGQPQHF. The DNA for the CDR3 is TGCAGTGCTAGTTCAGGGGGCGGTCAGCCCCAGCATTTT.

As DNA, the CDR3 is TGTGCCAGCAGTAGTGACAGGTTCAATCAGCCCCAGCATTTT. Amino acids: CASSSDRFNQPQHF. The J gene is TRBJ1-5, the V gene TRBV6-6, with D perhaps matching TRBD1 (6 bases). Germline CDR1 is MNHNY and CDR2 is SVGAGI (reference sequence). The CDR3 runs 14 residues. Trimming cost V 5 bases and J 3 bases, with 11 bases left between them.

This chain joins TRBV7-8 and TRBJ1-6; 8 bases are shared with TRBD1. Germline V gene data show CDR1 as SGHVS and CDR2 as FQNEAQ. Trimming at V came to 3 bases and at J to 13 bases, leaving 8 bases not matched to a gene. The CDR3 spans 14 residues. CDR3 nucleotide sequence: TGTGCCAGCAGCTTCCGGGACAGGCCTTCGCCCCTCCACTTT. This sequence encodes CASSFRDRPSPLHF.